Below are 11 T cell receptor beta chains sequenced from a single sample in a study of blood T cells in healthy people across ages. Through a sample-barcoded 5' primer and a J-beta primer mix, a second PCR was run for roughly 6 to 12 cycles. MiXCR, run by TCRdb on the 5' RACE reads, gives a single entry per CDR3 protein. Of about 1.1 million distinct CDR3 sequences in the sample, more than 30% were seen once. Sequenced input: blood. All receptors derive from a young man in good health.

The rearrangement links TRBV20-1 to TRBJ2-2; 9 nucleotides align to TRBD2. Per the germline V gene, CDR1 is DFQATT and CDR2 is SNEGSKA (reference sequence). The CDR3 is 14 amino acids. With 5 bases clipped from V and 7 bases from J, the junction kept 8 bases outside the gene matches. CDR3 region: CSAPLAGWGGELFF. In DNA form, the CDR3 reads TGCAGTGCTCCCCTAGCGGGGTGGGGCGGGGAGCTGTTTTTT.

The chain carries TRBV7-7 and TRBJ2-1; D is unresolved. Trimming took 0 bases from V and 6 from J, leaving 9 bases between them. Germline CDR1 SSHAT, CDR2 FNYEAQ (reference sequence). The CDR3 sequence is 14 residues long. This CDR3 is CASSLAANGNEQFF. In DNA form, the CDR3 reads TGTGCCAGCAGCTTAGCCGCTAACGGCAATGAGCAGTTCTTC. Looking up the rest from reference TRBV7-7 and TRBJ2-1 gives the full variable domain: GAGVSQSPRYKVTKRGQDVTLRCDPISSHATLYWYQQALGQGPEFLTYFNYEAQPDKSGLPSDRFSAERPEGSISTLTIQRTEQRDSAMYRCASSLAANGNEQFFGPGTRLTVL.

This clonotype turned up a few times. The V and J genes are TRBV28 and TRBJ2-5; D may be TRBD1 (7 bases). This CDR3 is built from 15 residues. Germline-derived CDR1 and CDR2 are MDHEN and SYDVKM. V dropped 5 bases and J dropped 2 bases, with 15 bases sitting between them. The CDR3 DNA follows: TGTGCCAGCAGTCCTCAGGGGGGCGAACAAGAGACCCAGTACTTC. Its protein product is CASSPQGGEQETQYF.

This clonotype has only a few counts. The V call is TRBV5-5, the J call TRBJ1-5, with TRBD1 matching over 10 bases. This CDR3 comprises 14 residues. Per the germline V gene, CDR1 is SGHKS and CDR2 is YYEKEE (reference sequence). V gave up 3 bases and J gave up 5 bases; unmatched junction bases: 2. The CDR3 sequence is CASSWGTGDQPQHF. CDR3 DNA: TGTGCCAGCAGCTGGGGGACAGGGGATCAGCCCCAGCATTTT.

This clonotype was counted between two and nine times. The rearrangement joins TRBV6-5 to TRBJ2-1, with D tentatively TRBD2 (5 bases). V dropped 2 bases and J dropped 3 bases, with 11 bases sitting between them. The CDR3 runs to 15 residues. Germline-derived CDR1 and CDR2 are MNHEY and SVGAGI. CDR3 coding DNA: TGTGCCAGCAGTTACGAGGGCACTCGCTACAATGAGCAGTTCTTC. The encoded protein is CASSYEGTRYNEQFF.

Regarding this clonotype: A much larger clone lies a single base off, so this may be a read error. The gene calls are TRBV28 and TRBJ1-1; D unclear. The germline V and J ends were trimmed by 0 bases and 5 bases, with 1 base remaining between them. CDR1 is MDHEN and CDR2 is SYDVKM in the germline V gene. The CDR3 covers 11 residues. The CDR3 sequence is CASSLWTEAFF. The CDR3 region has the DNA TGTGCCAGCAGTTTATGGACTGAAGCTTTCTTT.

The chain carries TRBV12-5 and TRBJ1-1, with D maybe TRBD1 (5 bases). The V gene lost 1 base and the J gene lost 10 bases, with 13 bases spanning the gap. The CDR3 covers 13 residues. Per germline, CDR1 LGHNT and CDR2 FRNRAP. The CDR3 coding sequence is TGTGCTAGTGGTTTGGCAGGGTCGGGGAGAGCTTTCTTT. Translated: CASGLAGSGRAFF.

The sample holds one count of this clonotype. A single base separates this from a much larger clone, so it may be a read error. The chain couples TRBV6-2 or TRBV6-3 to TRBJ2-1, with D tentatively TRBD2 (6 bases). V lost 8 bases to trimming and J lost 7 bases, with 9 bases between them. Germline CDR1 and CDR2: MNHEY and SVGEGT. The CDR3 runs 11 residues. For the CDR3, the DNA is TGTGCCAGCGGAAGCGGGAATGAGCAGTTCTTC. Protein product: CASGSGNEQFF.

The chain uses TRBV5-1 and TRBJ2-2; tentative D call: TRBD1 (5 bases). Per germline, CDR1 SGHRS and CDR2 YFSETQ. Trimming removed 4 bases at V and 5 bases at J, with 9 bases between. The CDR3 length is 13 residues. The CDR3 nucleotides are TGCGCCAGCAGCGGGGCAGGGACCGGGGAGCTGTTTTTT. Translated: CASSGAGTGELFF.

V usage is TRBV6-6 and J usage is TRBJ1-4; no firm D call. V was pared by 2 bases and J by 4 bases, with 14 bases between. The germline V gene has CDR1 MNHNY and CDR2 SVGAGI (reference sequence). CDR3 size: 16 residues. The CDR3: CASSYHWTELNEKLFF. CDR3 DNA sequence: TGTGCCAGCAGTTACCATTGGACGGAGCTTAATGAAAAACTGTTTTTT.

This chain links TRBV7-8 with TRBJ2-5; D gene ambiguous. Matching the DNA end better, TRBJ2-7 makes the J call doubtful. Germline V gene lookup returns CDR1 SGHVS and CDR2 FQNEAQ. The CDR3 is 14 residues long. The CDR3 loop is CASSLGRPEDEQYF. CDR3 coding DNA: TGTGCCAGCAGCTTAGGAAGACCTGAGGACGAGCAGTACTTC.